The clone carrying this TCR beta chain was recorded many times. No antigen is known for it. This CDR3 comprises 16 residues. Germline trimming cut 3 bases from V and 4 bases from J; bases unmatched to any gene: 8. Per germline, CDR1 MNHEY and CDR2 SMNVEV (reference sequence). The sample comes from a study of T cells after yellow fever vaccination. A process of 5'RACE template switching, which added a universal primer site and UMIs, was used to make TCR cDNA. TCRdb ran MiXCR on the 5' RACE reads and lists one entry per CDR3 protein. The table records tens of thousands of distinct CDR3 sequences, about 4.4% of them present only once. Whole-study findings and limits: Researchers noted that a small share of clonotypes showed up in both CD4 and CD8 compartments. Booster samples showed a return of most primary-vaccination clones (approximately 95% CD4, 80% to 90% CD8). It was a weaker secondary response, yet one that peaked faster, at day 5 versus 15.

The chain carries TRBV27 and TRBJ2-3, with TRBD2 identical over 9 bases. The source was CD8+ T cells sorted from PBMCs, collected 5 days after the yellow fever booster vaccination. The TCR was taken from a man younger than 45 who received the YFV17D yellow fever vaccine. The DNA for the CDR3 is TGTGCCAGCAGTTTTGGGTCTAGCGGGACCTCAGATACGCAGTATTTT. Translating gives CASSFGSSGTSDTQYF.